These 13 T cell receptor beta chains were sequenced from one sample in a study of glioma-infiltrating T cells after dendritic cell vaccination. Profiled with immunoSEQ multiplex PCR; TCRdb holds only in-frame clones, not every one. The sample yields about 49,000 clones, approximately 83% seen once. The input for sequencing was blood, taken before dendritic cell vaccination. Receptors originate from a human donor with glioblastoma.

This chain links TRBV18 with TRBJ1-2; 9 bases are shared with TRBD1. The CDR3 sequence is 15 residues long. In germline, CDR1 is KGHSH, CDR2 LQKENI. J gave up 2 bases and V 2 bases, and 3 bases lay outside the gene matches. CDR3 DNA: TGTGCCAGCTCACCAGGGACAGGGAGGAACTATGGCTACACCTTC. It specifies CASSPGTGRNYGYTF.

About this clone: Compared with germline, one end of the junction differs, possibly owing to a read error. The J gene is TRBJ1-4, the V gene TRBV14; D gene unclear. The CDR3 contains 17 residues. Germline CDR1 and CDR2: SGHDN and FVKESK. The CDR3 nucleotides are TGTGCCAGCAGTCAAGCCTACAGCTATGCAACTAATGAAAAACTGTTTTTT. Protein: CASSQAYSYATNEKLFF.

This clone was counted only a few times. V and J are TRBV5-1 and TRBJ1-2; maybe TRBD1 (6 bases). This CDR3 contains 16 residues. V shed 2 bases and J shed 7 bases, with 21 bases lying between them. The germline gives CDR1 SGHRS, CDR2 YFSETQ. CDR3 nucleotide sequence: TGCGCCAGCAGCTTCAATCCCATGGGGGGGGCCGGTGGCTACACCTTC. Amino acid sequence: CASSFNPMGGAGGYTF.

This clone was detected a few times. CDR3 nucleotide sequence: TGTGCCAGCACCATAACTCGACTTCCCAGCTCCTACAATGAGCAGTTCTTC. This translates into CASTITRLPSSYNEQFF. The chain links TRBV27 to TRBJ2-1; D uncertain. The CDR3 length is 17 residues. CDR1 is MNHEY and CDR2 is SMNVEV in the germline V gene (reference sequence). With 7 bases removed from V and 0 bases from J, the gap between germline ends came to 19 bases.

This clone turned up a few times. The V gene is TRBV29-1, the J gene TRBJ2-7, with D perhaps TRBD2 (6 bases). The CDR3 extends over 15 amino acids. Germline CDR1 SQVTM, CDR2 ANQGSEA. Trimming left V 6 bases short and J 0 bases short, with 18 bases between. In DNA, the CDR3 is TGCAGCGTAATGGTCGGAGGGAGCAGCTCCTACGAGCAGTACTTC. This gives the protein CSVMVGGSSSYEQYF.

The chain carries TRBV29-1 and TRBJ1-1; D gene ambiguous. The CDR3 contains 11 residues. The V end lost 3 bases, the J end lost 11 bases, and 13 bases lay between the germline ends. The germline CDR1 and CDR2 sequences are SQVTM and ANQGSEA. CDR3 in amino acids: CSVDVGRMAFF. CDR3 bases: TGCAGCGTTGATGTTGGCAGAATGGCTTTCTTT.

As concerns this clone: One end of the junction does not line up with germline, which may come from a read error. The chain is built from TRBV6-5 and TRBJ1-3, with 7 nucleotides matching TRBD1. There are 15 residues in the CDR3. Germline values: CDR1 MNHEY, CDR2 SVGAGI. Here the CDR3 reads CASSYKTGLGNTTYF. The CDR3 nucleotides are TGTGCCAGCAGTTACAAGACAGGGCTTGGAAACACCACATATTTT.

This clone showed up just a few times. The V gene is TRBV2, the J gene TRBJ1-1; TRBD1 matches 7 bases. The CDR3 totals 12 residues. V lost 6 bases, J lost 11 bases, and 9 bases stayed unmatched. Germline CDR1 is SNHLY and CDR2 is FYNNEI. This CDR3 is CASRTGRWFAFF. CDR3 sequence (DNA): TGTGCCAGCAGGACAGGGAGGTGGTTCGCTTTCTTT.

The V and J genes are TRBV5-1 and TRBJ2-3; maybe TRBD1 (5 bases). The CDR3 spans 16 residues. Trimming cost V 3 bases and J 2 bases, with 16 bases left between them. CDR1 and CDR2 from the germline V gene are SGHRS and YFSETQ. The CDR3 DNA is TGCGCCAGCAGCTCTCGTGGGGCTTTCCTCACAGATACGCAGTATTTT. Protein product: CASSSRGAFLTDTQYF.

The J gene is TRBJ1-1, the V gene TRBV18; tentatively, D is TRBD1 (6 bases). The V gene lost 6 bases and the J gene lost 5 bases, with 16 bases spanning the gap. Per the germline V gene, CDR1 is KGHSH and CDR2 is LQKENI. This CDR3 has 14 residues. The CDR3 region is CASSTTQGQTEAFF. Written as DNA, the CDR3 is TGTGCCAGCTCCACCACTCAAGGACAGACTGAAGCTTTCTTT.

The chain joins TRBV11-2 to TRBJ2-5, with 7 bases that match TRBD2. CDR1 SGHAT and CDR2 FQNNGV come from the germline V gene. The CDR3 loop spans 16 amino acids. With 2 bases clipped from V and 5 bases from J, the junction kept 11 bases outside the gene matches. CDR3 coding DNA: TGTGCCAGCAGCTTAACGGGGGGAGGCACGGGGGAGACCCAGTACTTC. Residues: CASSLTGGGTGETQYF.

CDR3 nucleotides: TGTGCCTGGAGCCGGGACAGGGCGAACACTGAAGCTTTCTTT. This codes for CAWSRDRANTEAFF. V is TRBV30 and J is TRBJ1-1; 9 nucleotides match TRBD1. The CDR3 runs to 14 residues. V was pared by 3 bases and J by 1 base, with 3 bases of the junction left unmatched. Germline V lookup: CDR1 GTSNPN, CDR2 SVGIG (reference sequence).

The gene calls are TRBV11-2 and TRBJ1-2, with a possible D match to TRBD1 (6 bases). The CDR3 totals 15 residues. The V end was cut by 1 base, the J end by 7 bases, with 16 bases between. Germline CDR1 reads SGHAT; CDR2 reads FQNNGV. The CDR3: CASSLGGQYSGGYTF. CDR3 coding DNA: TGTGCCAGCAGCTTAGGAGGACAGTACTCCGGTGGCTACACCTTC.